This T cell receptor (beta chain) emerged from a study of CD8 T cells in ankylosing spondylitis. Findings and caveats of the study: Characteristic, it appeared, of ankylosing spondylitis blood was a TCR beta motif of 7 or 8 highly homologous variants. In ankylosing spondylitis patients, matched synovial fluid reportedly showed significant enrichment of disease-linked clones. Disease-linked clones were found to be CD8+ and relatively rare in peripheral blood.

This clonotype was found many times. Its antigen remains unidentified. V lost 6 bases and J lost 7, with 15 bases in between. The CDR3 consists of 13 residues. For TCR beta, libraries came from quantitative 5'-RACE with molecular barcodes. In TCRdb, the 5' RACE reads were re-called with MiXCR into one record per CDR3 protein. The sample consists of 700,000 to 1,000,000 distinct CDR3 sequences, roughly 12% of them appearing once. The source of this sequence is a male donor with ankylosing spondylitis. The genes are TRBV12-3 or TRBV12-4 and TRBJ1-2; D unclear. The sample comprised blood, either unsorted or a sorted T cell fraction (not recorded which). CDR3 in DNA: TGTGCCAGCAGCTCCTCGGAGGGTGCTGGCTACACCTTC. Encoded protein: CASSSSEGAGYTF.